These 16 T cell receptor beta chains were sequenced from one sample in a study of human T cells and chemical hapten exposure (dated by TCRdb to about 2021). Receptor amplification or capture employed RACE. Sequencer: NextSeq 500. Using fastp at Q25 and MiXCR, TCRdb reprocessed the public reads and kept productive beta chains. Each record represents a unique CDR3 protein, reported with the most common genes and DNA among its rows. In this sample the table shows more than 110,000 distinct CDR3 sequences, 12% of which occur a single time. The ten largest make up about 1.3% of the sample. The label giving this sample's time point can be read as: patch test 2, 6 weeks after DPC sensitization. The treatment or condition label, read with the paper, signifies: therapeutic diphenylcyclopropenone sensitization with weekly scalp DPC. Sequencing was performed on whole blood, taken in connection with sensitization to the hapten diphenylcyclopropenone (DPC). The source is a woman aged 50 to 60 with alopecia areata. Some clones in this sample may be carry-over from other donors' samples.

V usage is TRBV11-2 and J usage is TRBJ2-1, with D unclear. V lost 0 bases, J lost 15 bases, and 15 bases lay in between. This CDR3 is 13 amino acids long. From germline, CDR1 is SGHAT and CDR2 FQNNGV. The CDR3 region is CASSLDQGRLTFF. In nucleotides, the CDR3 is TGTGCCAGCAGCTTAGATCAAGGTCGATTAACGTTCTTC.

This clonotype has a count of ten or more. The chain has TRBV24-1 and TRBJ2-7; 10 bases are a match to TRBD2. The CDR3 extends over 17 amino acids. V was pared by 3 bases and J by 0 bases, with 7 bases of the junction left unmatched. CDR1 KGHDR and CDR2 SFDVKD come from the germline V gene. CDR3 bases: TGTGCCACCAGTGATCATGCGACTAGCGGGTCCTCCTACGAGCAGTACTTC. Translated, it gives CATSDHATSGSSYEQYF.

This clonotype has a count of ten or more. The gene calls are TRBV28 and TRBJ2-1; D gene uncertain. Trimming cost V 6 bases and J 0 bases, with 12 bases left between them. Germline loops: CDR1 MDHEN, CDR2 SYDVKM. The CDR3 spans 15 residues. The CDR3 nucleotides are TGTGCCAGCAGCGTTCAATCAAGCTCCTACAATGAGCAGTTCTTC. Amino acid sequence: CASSVQSSSYNEQFF.

This clonotype was seen a few times. The rearrangement links TRBV5-1 to TRBJ1-2; tentative D call: TRBD1 (6 bases). Germline values: CDR1 SGHRS, CDR2 YFSETQ. The CDR3 length is 14 residues. Between the trimmed V and J ends, which lost 4 bases and 9 bases, there was a span of 19 bases. CDR3 in DNA: TGCGCCAGCAGCCGGGACGCCGACACAGGGAGCTACACCTTC. Amino acid sequence: CASSRDADTGSYTF.

The rearrangement links TRBV29-1 to TRBJ2-7; D is unclear. The V end lost 4 bases, the J end lost 2 bases, and 6 bases lay between the germline ends. CDR1 and CDR2 from the germline V gene are SQVTM and ANQGSEA. The CDR3 is 11 amino acids. The CDR3 bases are TGCAGCGTTGCCGACGCCTACGAGCAGTACTTC. It yields the protein CSVADAYEQYF.

At least ten counts were recorded for this clonotype. This rearrangement joins TRBV18 to TRBJ2-2; D gene uncertain. Trimming shortened V by 8 bases and J by 3 bases, and 7 bases separated the two germline ends. The CDR3 spans 12 residues. Germline lookup yields CDR1 KGHSH and CDR2 LQKENI. CDR3 region: CASSPDTGELFF. The CDR3 region has the DNA TGTGCCAGCAGCCCTGACACCGGGGAGCTGTTTTTT.

This clonotype was picked up many times. This chain uses TRBV10-3 with TRBJ2-1, with unresolved D. V lost 0 bases to trimming and J lost 6 bases, with 0 bases between them. The germline gives CDR1 ENHRY, CDR2 SYGVKD. CDR3 size: 11 residues. The CDR3 DNA follows: TGTGCCATCAGTGAGTCCAATGAGCAGTTCTTC. Translated: CAISESNEQFF.

The J gene is TRBJ2-4, the V gene TRBV29-1; 12 bases fit TRBD2. The V gene end was trimmed by 4 bases and the J gene end by 0 bases; junction bases not matched to a gene: 7. The length of the CDR3 is 17 residues. Germline loops: CDR1 SQVTM, CDR2 ANQGSEA. CDR3 nucleotides: TGCAGCGTTGTGTGGCTAGCGGGAGGGGGAGCCAAAAACATTCAGTACTTC. As protein: CSVVWLAGGGAKNIQYF.

This clonotype was seen a handful of times. The genes are TRBV27 and TRBJ2-2; no firm D call. The ends were cut back, 6 bases at V and 7 bases at J, with 15 bases in the middle. The V gene's germline CDR1 is MNHEY and CDR2 SMNVEV (reference sequence). CDR3 size: 14 residues. CDR3 sequence (DNA): TGTGCCAGCAGCGCCACCTTGGCGTTCGGGGAGCTGTTTTTT. Residues: CASSATLAFGELFF.

The chain has TRBV7-2 and TRBJ1-1; D possibly corresponds to TRBD1 (5 bases). Germline loops: CDR1 SGHTA, CDR2 FQGNSA. Trimming shortened V by 3 bases and J by 5 bases, and 19 bases separated the two germline ends. The CDR3 is 16 amino acids. CDR3 sequence: CASSFPGSKGKTEAFF. As DNA, the CDR3 is TGTGCCAGCAGCTTTCCGGGCTCTAAGGGGAAGACTGAAGCTTTCTTT.

With respect to this clonotype: With a much larger clone just one base away, this may be a read error. The chain joins TRBV11-3 to TRBJ2-1; 8 bases match TRBD1. The CDR3 contains 14 residues. Germline values: CDR1 SGHNT, CDR2 YENEEA. CDR3: CVSSPTTGDGEQFF. Here the CDR3 DNA reads TGTGTCAGCAGCCCTACGACAGGGGATGGTGAGCAGTTCTTC. The full variable domain, with the rest looked up from reference TRBV11-3 and TRBJ2-1, is EAGVVQSPRYKIIEKKQPVAFWCNPISGHNTLYWYLQNLGQGPELLIRYENEEAVDDSQLPKDRFSAERLKGVDSTLKIQPAELGDSAVYLCVSSPTTGDGEQFFGPGTRLTVL.

The rearrangement joins TRBV18 to TRBJ2-5; D unresolved. The CDR3 totals 13 residues. V lost 5 bases to trimming and J lost 2 bases, with 9 bases between them. The germline CDR1 and CDR2 sequences are KGHSH and LQKENI. CDR3 protein: CASSALIQETQYF. In DNA form, the CDR3 reads TGTGCCAGCTCAGCCTTAATTCAAGAGACCCAGTACTTC.

This chain joins TRBV12-3 or TRBV12-4 and TRBJ1-4; the D gene is possibly TRBD1 (6 bases). V lost 6 bases, J lost 0 bases, and 17 bases lay in between. The CDR3 loop spans 17 amino acids. This CDR3 reads CASRRGGGLATNEKLFF. The DNA of the CDR3 is TGTGCCAGCAGACGTGGGGGCGGCCTTGCAACTAATGAAAAACTGTTTTTT.

This clonotype was seen more than once but under ten times. The V and J genes are TRBV29-1 and TRBJ2-1; possibly TRBD1 for D (6 bases). The germline V gene encodes CDR1 SQVTM and CDR2 ANQGSEA. CDR3 length: 11 amino acids. The V and J ends lost 7 bases and 8 bases respectively, with 12 bases between them. CDR3 amino acids: CSGRRGHEQFF. Here the CDR3 DNA reads TGCAGCGGCCGCAGGGGCCATGAGCAGTTCTTC.

This clonotype was recorded many times. The V and J genes are TRBV29-1 and TRBJ2-3; 9 bases match TRBD2. Germline CDR1 reads SQVTM; CDR2 reads ANQGSEA. The CDR3 consists of 11 residues. CDR3 loop: CRVTSGDTQYF. DNA for the CDR3: TGCAGGGTGACTAGCGGAGATACGCAGTATTTT.

This clonotype was recorded a few times. The chain uses TRBV5-4 and TRBJ2-7; D is undetermined. The CDR3 totals 12 residues. The V gene lost 1 base and the J gene lost 6 bases, with 8 bases spanning the gap. From germline, CDR1 is SGHNT and CDR2 YYREEE (reference sequence). The DNA of the CDR3 is TGTGCCAGCAGCTTGTTGGGATCCGAGCAGTACTTC. Translated, it gives CASSLLGSEQYF.